These 21 T cell receptor beta chains were all obtained from the same sample, sequenced in a study of response to subunit inactivated influenza vaccine. TCRdb reprocessed the RT-PCR reads with MiXCR, giving one entry per CDR3 protein. The sample lists a few hundred thousand distinct CDR3 sequences, less than 15% occurring once. Sequences were derived from non-naive T cells sorted from PBMCs, sampled 14 to 15 days before vaccination. These TCRs come from a man between 50 and 59 years old who received an inactivated influenza vaccine.

The chain employs TRBV20-1 and TRBJ2-1, with D possibly being TRBD1 (5 bases). CDR1 and CDR2 (germline): DFQATT, SNEGSKA (reference sequence). With 3 bases removed from V and 4 bases from J, the gap between germline ends came to 10 bases. The CDR3 has 13 amino acids. The chain's CDR3 is CSAREGVYNEQFF. The DNA for the CDR3 is TGCAGTGCTAGGGAAGGGGTGTACAATGAGCAGTTCTTC.

The rearrangement uses TRBV7-8 and TRBJ2-7; D is uncertain. The CDR3 is 15 residues long. Trimming pared 1 base from V and 5 bases from J, leaving 15 bases between. CDR1 SGHVS and CDR2 FQNEAQ come from the germline V gene. Here the CDR3 DNA reads TGTGCCAGCAGCTTAGGGTTAGGTCCTACCCACGAGCAGTACTTC. Translating it yields CASSLGLGPTHEQYF. The variable domain in full, completed from reference TRBV7-8 and TRBJ2-7, reads GAGVSQSPRYKVAKRGQDVALRCDPISGHVSLFWYQQALGQGPEFLTYFQNEAQLDKSGLPSDRFFAERPEGSVSTLKIQRTQQEDSAVYLCASSLGLGPTHEQYFGPGTRLTVT.

A single count supports this clonotype. The chain links TRBV30 to TRBJ2-3; D perhaps matches TRBD2 (5 bases). Germline V lookup: CDR1 GTSNPN, CDR2 SVGIG (reference sequence). The CDR3 extends over 14 amino acids. Trimming removed 3 bases from V and 2 bases from J, with 12 bases in between. The CDR3 here is CAWRGSYNTDTQYF. CDR3 in DNA: TGTGCCTGGAGGGGGAGTTATAACACAGATACGCAGTATTTT.

At least ten counts were recorded for this clonotype. The genes are TRBV12-3 or TRBV12-4 and TRBJ2-1; the match to TRBD2 covers 8 bases. With 7 bases clipped from V and 0 bases from J, the junction kept 8 bases outside the gene matches. CDR3 length: 16 amino acids. The CDR3 spells CASNPGGSSSYNEQFF. The CDR3 region has the DNA TGTGCCAGCAATCCGGGGGGGTCTAGCTCCTACAATGAGCAGTTCTTC.

This clonotype has just a few counts. J is TRBJ1-2 and V is TRBV4-3, with D unresolved. The CDR3 is 16 residues long. The germline V gene has CDR1 LGHNA and CDR2 YSLEER. The ends were cut back, 0 bases at V and 4 bases at J, with 15 bases in the middle. Written as DNA, the CDR3 is TGCGCCAGCAGCCAAGATACCCGGGAGCGTTCCTATGGCTACACCTTC. Translated, it gives CASSQDTRERSYGYTF.

This clonotype has a handful of counts. The CDR3 DNA sequence: TGCAGTGCCCCATCCGTCATCCCCAGAAATGAGCAGTTCTTC. Translating gives CSAPSVIPRNEQFF. The genes are TRBV20-1 and TRBJ2-1; D not certain. Looked up from germline, CDR1 is DFQATT and CDR2 is SNEGSKA (reference sequence). This CDR3 spans 14 amino acids. Trimming shortened V by 6 bases and J by 7 bases, and 19 bases separated the two germline ends.

J is TRBJ2-5 and V is TRBV12-3 or TRBV12-4, with 10 positions matching TRBD2. The junction had 7 bases not matched to a gene; V was cut back by 1 base and J by 5 bases. The CDR3 is made up of 16 amino acids. CDR3 in DNA: TGTGCCAGCAGTTTAGGATCTAGCGGGAGTGGGGAGACCCAGTACTTC. Its translation: CASSLGSSGSGETQYF.

The rearrangement joins TRBV9 to TRBJ2-6; 9 nucleotides align to TRBD1. The trim removed 3 bases at V and 3 bases at J, leaving 10 bases unmatched. The CDR3 runs to 18 residues. Looked up from germline, CDR1 is SGDLS and CDR2 is YYNGEE. CDR3 amino acids: CASSAPGQGRLGANVLTF. Here the CDR3 DNA reads TGTGCCAGCAGCGCCCCGGGACAGGGTCGCCTTGGGGCCAACGTCCTGACTTTC.

The chain uses TRBV6-1 and TRBJ2-7, with D possibly being TRBD1 (7 bases). Trimming cost V 5 bases and J 7 bases, with 15 bases left between them. Looked up from germline, CDR1 is MNHNS and CDR2 is SASEGT. The CDR3 has 13 residues. The chain's CDR3 is CASSRTGREEQYF. The CDR3, as DNA: TGTGCCAGCAGTCGGACAGGCCGGGAGGAGCAGTACTTC.

The chain uses TRBV7-8 and TRBJ2-2, with 8 bases fitting TRBD1. The J segment lost 2 bases and the V segment lost 4 bases, leaving 3 bases of the junction unmatched. This CDR3 has 15 amino acids. Per the germline V gene, CDR1 is SGHVS and CDR2 is FQNEAQ. CDR3 sequence reads: CASSSTGANTGELFF. CDR3 in DNA: TGTGCCAGCAGCTCGACAGGGGCAAACACCGGGGAGCTGTTTTTT.

At least ten counts were recorded for this clonotype. The gene calls are TRBV18 and TRBJ2-2; 7 bases map to TRBD2. From germline, CDR1 is KGHSH and CDR2 LQKENI. The V segment lost 8 bases and the J segment 5 bases; nucleotides outside the gene matches: 5. The CDR3 contains 13 residues. This CDR3 reads CASSPGGTGELFF. The CDR3 DNA sequence: TGTGCCAGCAGCCCGGGAGGTACCGGGGAGCTGTTTTTT.

This clonotype was detected only a few times. V usage is TRBV20-1 and J usage is TRBJ2-3; 11 bases fit TRBD2. CDR1 is DFQATT, CDR2 SNEGSKA, per germline (reference sequence). V was pared by 4 bases and J by 2 bases, with 2 bases of the junction left unmatched. The CDR3 contains 14 residues. The CDR3 DNA reads as TGCAGTGCTATAGCGGGAGGGCACACAGATACGCAGTATTTT. Translated: CSAIAGGHTDTQYF.

This clonotype was detected only a few times. The rearrangement uses TRBV20-1 and TRBJ2-5, with TRBD1 identical over 7 bases. The CDR3 is made up of 12 amino acids. Germline V gene sequence: CDR1 DFQATT, CDR2 SNEGSKA (reference sequence). After removal of 5 bases from V and 4 bases from J, the junction contained 4 bases not matched to a gene. CDR3 DNA: TGCAGTGCTGGTACAGGGGTAGAGACCCAGTACTTC. Its protein product is CSAGTGVETQYF.

The V call is TRBV7-8, the J call TRBJ2-7; maybe TRBD2 (5 bases). Germline V gene data show CDR1 as SGHVS and CDR2 as FQNEAQ. This CDR3 has 13 amino acids. Trimming pared 1 base from V and 6 bases from J, leaving 10 bases between. This CDR3 is CASSLVGRGEQYF. In DNA form, the CDR3 reads TGTGCCAGCAGCTTAGTTGGCCGGGGCGAGCAGTACTTC.

This chain links TRBV6-2 or TRBV6-3 with TRBJ2-1; a weak D match, TRBD1 (6 bases). CDR1 MNHEY and CDR2 SVGEGT come from the germline V gene. The CDR3 has 18 residues. V was cut by 3 bases and J by 1 base, with 19 bases left in between. This CDR3 reads CASSYRQGRSSSYNEQFF. In nucleotides, the CDR3 is TGTGCCAGCAGTTATCGGCAGGGGCGCTCCTCATCCTACAATGAGCAGTTCTTC.

V gene TRBV4-3 combines with J gene TRBJ2-7; 7 bases line up with TRBD1. The V gene's germline CDR1 is LGHNA and CDR2 YSLEER. This CDR3 region has 15 residues. V was clipped by 0 bases and J by 2 bases; unmatched bases: 4. For the CDR3, the DNA is TGCGCCAGCAGCCAAGAAGGGGGCCTTACCTACGAGCAGTACTTC. Translation: CASSQEGGLTYEQYF.

This chain uses TRBV10-3 with TRBJ2-7; TRBD1 matches at 12 bases. The CDR3 runs 14 residues. Germline V gene data show CDR1 as ENHRY and CDR2 as SYGVKD. Losses at the gene ends were 11 bases for V and 2 bases for J; bases not matched to a gene: 7. The CDR3 DNA sequence: TGTGCCGTTGCCGGGACAGGGGGCGCCTACGAGCAGTACTTC. Translated, it gives CAVAGTGGAYEQYF.

V is TRBV20-1 and J is TRBJ2-5; D gene unclear. The V end lost 5 bases, the J end lost 4 bases, and 8 bases lay between the germline ends. Germline CDR1 reads DFQATT; CDR2 reads SNEGSKA (reference sequence). The CDR3 extends over 11 amino acids. This CDR3 reads CSASKPETQYF. For the CDR3, the DNA is TGCAGTGCTTCTAAACCAGAGACCCAGTACTTC.

This clonotype was seen more than once but under ten times. The V and J genes are TRBV25-1 and TRBJ1-2; TRBD1 is a possible D gene (6 bases). Germline V CDR1 and CDR2: MGHDK, SYGVNS. With 4 bases removed from V and 1 base from J, the gap between germline ends came to 13 bases. CDR3 length: 15 amino acids. Here the CDR3 DNA reads TGTGCCAGCAGTGTACAGGGTAGGGGTAACTATGGCTACACCTTC. This codes for CASSVQGRGNYGYTF.

This clonotype has at least ten counts. The genes are TRBV20-1 and TRBJ2-3, with 8 bases aligning to TRBD1. The CDR3 loop spans 17 amino acids. The germline V gene has CDR1 DFQATT and CDR2 SNEGSKA (reference sequence). Trimming at V came to 0 bases and at J to 4 bases, leaving 12 bases not matched to a gene. The CDR3 DNA is TGCAGTGCTAGAGATGTTCAGGGGGCGACCCGCGCAGATACGCAGTATTTT. Its translation is CSARDVQGATRADTQYF.

This clonotype has at least ten counts. This chain joins TRBV7-2 and TRBJ2-7, with 11 nucleotides matching TRBD2. In germline, CDR1 is SGHTA, CDR2 FQGNSA. Trimming took 4 bases from V and 2 from J; bases not matched to a gene: 1. This CDR3 is built from 14 residues. The CDR3 loop is CASSWGLAAYEQYF. The CDR3 DNA reads as TGTGCCAGCAGCTGGGGACTAGCGGCCTACGAGCAGTACTTC.